What follows are 19 T cell receptor beta chains derived from one specimen sequenced in a study of blood T cell repertoires in COVID-19. This table comes from immunoSEQ multiplex PCR, and its TCRdb copy is limited to in-frame clones, with some not included. Among tens of thousands of clones listed, approximately 91% were seen once. What was sequenced was peripheral blood. The receptor set was obtained from a man between 65 and 80 years old with active or convalescent COVID-19.

This chain joins TRBV2 and TRBJ1-5; TRBD1 aligns across 12 bases. Losses at the gene ends were 6 bases for V and 4 bases for J; bases not matched to a gene: 10. CDR1 is SNHLY, CDR2 FYNNEI, per germline. There are 17 residues in the CDR3. CDR3 DNA sequence: TGTGCCAGCAGGGGGACAGGGGGCGTCGGAGGGAATCAGCCCCAGCATTTT. Translating it yields CASRGTGGVGGNQPQHF.

This chain joins TRBV25-1 and TRBJ1-4; D ambiguous. The CDR3 covers 14 residues. Germline V gene sequence: CDR1 MGHDK, CDR2 SYGVNS. With 4 bases removed from V and 3 bases from J, the gap between germline ends came to 9 bases. The CDR3 nucleotides read TGTGCCAGCAGTGCGTCGGGAGCTAATGAAAAACTGTTTTTT. Encoded protein: CASSASGANEKLFF.

The CDR3: CASSSQSGGNEQFF. In DNA, the CDR3 is TGTGCCAGCAGCTCACAGTCGGGGGGCAATGAGCAGTTCTTC. The rearrangement uses TRBV7-2 and TRBJ2-1; 7 bases agree with TRBD2. This CDR3 has 14 residues. V dropped 4 bases and J dropped 6; count of bases not matched to a gene: 6. CDR1 and CDR2 from the germline V gene are SGHTA and FQGNSA.

The J gene is TRBJ2-5, the V gene TRBV9, with TRBD1 matching over 7 bases. The CDR3 runs to 15 residues. Germline CDR1 SGDLS, CDR2 YYNGEE. V gave up 4 bases and J gave up 1 base; unmatched junction bases: 7. The DNA of the CDR3 is TGTGCCAGCAGCCCCCAGACAGGGCGCCAAGAGACCCAGTACTTC. Protein: CASSPQTGRQETQYF.

This rearrangement joins TRBV29-1 to TRBJ2-7; possibly TRBD2 for D (6 bases). Germline CDR1 is SQVTM and CDR2 is ANQGSEA. This CDR3 region has 13 residues. Trimming cost V 4 bases and J 4 bases, with 14 bases left between them. This CDR3 is CSVGGAGGYEQYF. Written as DNA, the CDR3 is TGCAGCGTTGGCGGAGCCGGAGGGTACGAGCAGTACTTC.

V gene TRBV7-2 combines with J gene TRBJ2-2, with D perhaps TRBD2 (6 bases). Looked up from germline, CDR1 is SGHTA and CDR2 is FQGNSA. Between the trimmed V and J ends, which lost 5 bases and 6 bases, there was a span of 10 bases. The CDR3 has 13 residues. The CDR3 nucleotides read TGTGCCAGCAGCCTGCGGAGGGCCGGGGAGCTGTTTTTT. Protein: CASSLRRAGELFF.

V is TRBV2 and J is TRBJ1-5; D not resolved. The V end was cut by 3 bases, the J end by 4 bases, with 4 bases between. CDR3 length: 12 amino acids. CDR1 and CDR2 (germline): SNHLY, FYNNEI. CDR3 loop: CASSDRNQPQHF. The CDR3 region has the DNA TGTGCCAGCAGTGACAGGAATCAGCCCCAGCATTTT.

This chain's CDR3 is CASSQGERTGGYEQYF. As DNA, the CDR3 is TGTGCCAGCAGCCAAGGGGAGAGGACAGGGGGCTACGAGCAGTACTTC. The chain has TRBV3-1 (or the pseudogene TRBV3-2) and TRBJ2-7; TRBD1 aligns across 10 bases. Per germline, CDR1 LGHDT and CDR2 YNNKEL (reference sequence). Germline trimming cut 1 base from V and 3 bases from J; bases unmatched to any gene: 6. This CDR3 region has 16 residues.

The rearrangement joins TRBV4-3 to TRBJ1-5, with D unresolved. Germline V gene sequence: CDR1 LGHNA, CDR2 YSLEER. Trimming removed 0 bases at V and 2 bases at J, with 8 bases between. The CDR3 extends over 15 amino acids. CDR3 coding DNA: TGCGCCAGCAGCCAAGATCAATCGGGCAATCAGCCCCAGCATTTT. Residues: CASSQDQSGNQPQHF.

The chain combines TRBV7-2 with TRBJ2-7, with a tentative D call TRBD2 (5 bases). V lost 6 bases, J lost 4 bases, and 25 bases lay in between. The CDR3 loop spans 17 amino acids. Germline lookup yields CDR1 SGHTA and CDR2 FQGNSA. As DNA, the CDR3 is TGTGCCAGCAGACCCTATATCTTGTGGCGGGCCGTGTACGAGCAGTACTTC. This codes for CASRPYILWRAVYEQYF.

The chain is built from TRBV28 and TRBJ2-2; possibly TRBD2 for D (6 bases). Trimming took 3 bases from V and 0 from J, leaving 11 bases between them. The germline V gene has CDR1 MDHEN and CDR2 SYDVKM. CDR3 size: 16 residues. The chain's CDR3 is CASSLAGTANTGELFF. DNA for the CDR3: TGTGCCAGCAGTTTGGCGGGGACCGCGAACACCGGGGAGCTGTTTTTT.

The chain employs TRBV5-6 and TRBJ2-3, with TRBD1 as a possible D gene (5 bases). Trimming stripped 0 bases from V and 0 bases from J, with 8 bases between. Germline assignment: CDR1 SGHDT and CDR2 YYEEEE. The CDR3 runs 15 residues. CDR3 bases: TGTGCCAGCAGCTTGGGACAGAGTAGCACAGATACGCAGTATTTT. Encoded protein: CASSLGQSSTDTQYF.

The chain uses TRBV7-3 and TRBJ2-1, with D possibly TRBD1 on 5 matching bases. Trimming shortened V by 5 bases and J by 14 bases, and 19 bases separated the two germline ends. In germline, CDR1 is SGHTA, CDR2 FQGTGA. This CDR3 region has 13 residues. CDR3 nucleotides: TGTGCCAGCAGCCTTTTCCTGGCACAGGAAAAGTTCTTC. This translates into CASSLFLAQEKFF.

The gene calls are TRBV27 and TRBJ2-1, with TRBD1 as a possible D gene (6 bases). Germline lookup yields CDR1 MNHEY and CDR2 SMNVEV (reference sequence). The CDR3 runs to 14 residues. V was shortened by 5 bases and J by 8 bases, with 16 bases between the two germline ends. CDR3 amino acids: CASSLRTVGDEQFF. CDR3 DNA sequence: TGTGCCAGCAGTCTTCGGACAGTCGGCGATGAGCAGTTCTTC.

CDR3 in DNA: TGTGCCAGCAGGGGACAGGGAGCACATAATTCACCCCTCCACTTT. Amino acids: CASRGQGAHNSPLHF. The V gene is TRBV2, the J gene TRBJ1-6, with 9 positions matching TRBD1. Germline-derived CDR1 and CDR2 are SNHLY and FYNNEI. CDR3 length: 15 residues. V shed 6 bases, J shed 5 bases, and the junction held 5 bases outside the gene matches.

The rearrangement uses TRBV19 and TRBJ2-1; TRBD1 matches 8 bases. Trimming cost V 3 bases and J 6 bases; bases outside gene matches: 1. The CDR3 is made up of 13 amino acids. Germline CDR1 and CDR2: LNHDA and SQIVND (reference sequence). CDR3 region: CASSIGTGNEQFF. CDR3 DNA sequence: TGTGCCAGTAGTATCGGGACAGGCAATGAGCAGTTCTTC.

The chain couples TRBV25-1 to TRBJ2-7; possible D gene TRBD1, 6 bases. This CDR3 is 16 amino acids long. V lost 3 bases and J 7 bases, leaving 22 bases between the germline ends. Germline-derived CDR1 and CDR2 are MGHDK and SYGVNS. DNA of the CDR3: TGTGCCAGCAGTGATCCTTGGGGGCCAGTGGGCGCGGAGCAGTACTTC. Translated: CASSDPWGPVGAEQYF.

This chain's CDR3 is CATKGAYTGELFF. CDR3 nucleotides: TGTGCCACCAAAGGGGCCTACACCGGGGAGCTGTTTTTT. The chain employs TRBV2 and TRBJ2-2; tentative D call: TRBD1 (5 bases). Germline CDR1 reads SNHLY; CDR2 reads FYNNEI. V lost 10 bases and J 3 bases, leaving 12 bases between the germline ends. This CDR3 has 13 amino acids.

This chain connects TRBV12-3 or TRBV12-4 to TRBJ1-2; unclear D gene. With 4 bases removed from V and 4 bases from J, the gap between germline ends came to 7 bases. The CDR3 loop spans 12 amino acids. The CDR3 region is CASSSGPYGYTF. The CDR3 bases are TGTGCCAGCAGTTCTGGGCCCTATGGCTACACCTTC.